Below are 27 T cell receptor beta chains sequenced from a single sample in a study of vaccination effects on CD4 cells after COVID-19. Repertoires were generated with immunoSEQ multiplex PCR, while TCRdb's copy carries only in-frame clones and drops some. The profile shows roughly 59,000 clones, around 82% of them singletons. Before sequencing, viral peptide pools were used by the ViraFEST assay to expand antigen-specific CD4+ T cells. Investigators separated out CD4+ T cells once around 10 days of culture had passed. Of the BNT162b2 and mRNA-1273 vaccines, participants received two doses of one or the other. Their recognized antigens are unknown. Source: CD4+ T cells from PBMCs cultured with HCoV-OC43 spike peptides, taken after COVID-19 vaccination. Subset of the sample: HCoV-OC43 spike overlapping peptide pool stimulation. The receptors here all came from a human donor who received a COVID-19 vaccine.

The J gene is TRBJ1-1, the V gene TRBV6-2 or TRBV6-3; 8 nucleotides agree with TRBD1. Germline V gene data show CDR1 as MNHEY and CDR2 as SVGEGT. V shed 5 bases and J 1 base; nucleotides not matched to a gene: 6. This CDR3 has 15 residues. For the CDR3, the DNA is TGTGCCAGCAGTCCGGCAGGGGGCCGGAACACTGAAGCTTTCTTT. Translated: CASSPAGGRNTEAFF.

The V call is TRBV4-3, the J call TRBJ1-5; tentatively, D is TRBD1 (5 bases). The CDR3 runs to 13 residues. CDR1 and CDR2 (germline): LGHNA, YSLEER. The V and J ends lost 1 base and 9 bases respectively, with 10 bases between them. The CDR3, as DNA: TGCGCCAGCAGCCAAGCCGTCCAGGGGCCCCAGCATTTT. Its translation: CASSQAVQGPQHF.

V is TRBV5-1 and J is TRBJ2-5; tentatively, D is TRBD1 (5 bases). The CDR3 covers 15 residues. Per the germline V gene, CDR1 is SGHRS and CDR2 is YFSETQ. V gave up 7 bases and J gave up 4 bases, with 20 bases separating them. CDR3 sequence: CASHDLGTDRETQYF. In DNA form, the CDR3 reads TGCGCCAGCCACGATCTCGGAACAGACAGAGAGACCCAGTACTTC.

The chain has TRBV29-1 and TRBJ1-5; possible D gene TRBD1, 5 bases. V lost 5 bases and J 2 bases, leaving 10 bases between the germline ends. The CDR3 is 13 residues long. From germline, CDR1 is SQVTM and CDR2 ANQGSEA. CDR3 protein: CSVRGGRNQPQHF. Here the CDR3 DNA reads TGCAGCGTTCGGGGGGGACGCAATCAGCCCCAGCATTTT.

This clone came up once. The chain has TRBV7-2 and TRBJ1-4; possible D gene TRBD1, 5 bases. The CDR3 totals 16 residues. Germline CDR1 and CDR2: SGHTA and FQGNSA. V lost 3 bases and J 8 bases, leaving 19 bases between the germline ends. CDR3 sequence reads: CASSFNNRIRDEKLFF. CDR3 bases: TGTGCCAGCAGCTTCAACAACCGGATCAGGGACGAAAAACTGTTTTTT.

This chain links TRBV28 with TRBJ1-1; the D gene is possibly TRBD1 (5 bases). V lost 5 bases and J 3 bases, leaving 19 bases between the germline ends. The CDR3 extends over 16 amino acids. Per germline, CDR1 MDHEN and CDR2 SYDVKM. CDR3 in DNA: TGTGCCAGCAGTCGACCCCCTCCGGGACGGGACACTGAAGCTTTCTTT. Protein sequence: CASSRPPPGRDTEAFF.

This chain uses TRBV28 with TRBJ2-1; D gene uncertain. This CDR3 spans 16 amino acids. The V end was cut by 7 bases, the J end by 2 bases, with 18 bases between. Germline assignment: CDR1 MDHEN and CDR2 SYDVKM. In nucleotides, the CDR3 is TGTGCCAGCATCCGTAAAGACCCCAGAACCTACAATGAGCAGTTCTTC. Amino acids: CASIRKDPRTYNEQFF.

CDR3 coding DNA: TGTGCCAAAAAATCGCGACCCCCCGAGCAGTACGTC. Amino acid sequence: CAKKSRPPEQYV. This chain connects TRBV10-3 to TRBJ2-7, with D unresolved. The CDR3 consists of 12 residues. V gave up 10 bases and J gave up 6 bases, with 16 bases separating them. CDR1 is ENHRY, CDR2 SYGVKD, per germline.

V is TRBV7-2 and J is TRBJ2-5; 10 nucleotides align to TRBD2. CDR1 is SGHTA and CDR2 is FQGNSA in the germline V gene. The CDR3 sequence is 16 residues long. V lost 5 bases, J lost 2 bases, and 8 bases stayed unmatched. The CDR3, as DNA: TGTGCCAGCAGCCTCGGACTAGCGGAGTCACAAGAGACCCAGTACTTC. It specifies CASSLGLAESQETQYF. Full variable domain (rest looked up from reference TRBV7-2 and TRBJ2-5): GAGVSQSPSNKVTEKGKDVELRCDPISGHTALYWYRQSLGQGLEFLIYFQGNSAPDKSGLPSDRFSAERTGGSVSTLTIQRTQQEDSAVYLCASSLGLAESQETQYFGPGTRLLVL.

The genes are TRBV6-4 and TRBJ1-2; D may be TRBD1 (5 bases). Germline CDR1 reads MRHNA; CDR2 reads SNTAGT. The CDR3 has 15 residues. The V gene lost 3 bases and the J gene lost 5 bases, with 16 bases spanning the gap. The DNA for the CDR3 is TGTGCCAGCAGTGAGTCCGCAGGGTTTGGGTATGGCTACACCTTC. It yields the protein CASSESAGFGYGYTF.

This clone was detected a few times. The gene calls are TRBV5-8 and TRBJ1-5; TRBD1 aligns across 12 bases. This CDR3 has 18 residues. Germline V lookup: CDR1 SGHTS, CDR2 YDEGEE. With 4 bases clipped from V and 3 bases from J, the junction kept 11 bases outside the gene matches. CDR3 in DNA: TGTGCCAGCAGCGTCGGGACAGGGGGCGCATCCTTCAATCAGCCCCAGCATTTT. Protein sequence: CASSVGTGGASFNQPQHF.

The rearrangement uses TRBV19 and TRBJ2-2, with 8 bases fitting TRBD2. Germline V CDR1 and CDR2: LNHDA, SQIVND (reference sequence). The trim removed 10 bases at V and 4 bases at J, leaving 11 bases unmatched. The CDR3 is 15 amino acids. The chain's CDR3 is CATKGLAGPTGELFF. The DNA for the CDR3 is TGTGCCACTAAAGGGCTAGCGGGCCCCACCGGGGAGCTGTTTTTT. The whole variable domain, filled in from reference TRBV19 and TRBJ2-2, reads DGGITQSPKYLFRKEGQNVTLSCEQNLNHDAMYWYRQDPGQGLRLIYYSQIVNDFQKGDIAEGYSVSREKKESFPLTVTSAQKNPTAFYLCATKGLAGPTGELFFGEGSRLTVL.

This rearrangement joins TRBV27 to TRBJ1-6, with D uncertain. The CDR3 length is 14 residues. Germline lookup yields CDR1 MNHEY and CDR2 SMNVEV (reference sequence). Trimming cost V 6 bases and J 8 bases, with 14 bases left between them. DNA for the CDR3: TGTGCCAGCAGGACTAGGGTCGGGGATTCACCCCTCCACTTT. It codes for CASRTRVGDSPLHF.

The table lists this clone with a few counts. The genes are TRBV28 and TRBJ1-1; tentative D call: TRBD1 (6 bases). This CDR3 is 11 amino acids long. V was shortened by 5 bases and J by 8 bases, with 9 bases between the two germline ends. CDR1 and CDR2 from the germline V gene are MDHEN and SYDVKM. The CDR3 region has the DNA TGTGCCAGCAGTATCGGGACAGAAGCTTTCTTT. Its translation is CASSIGTEAFF.

The sample holds one count of this clone. The chain carries TRBV15 and TRBJ1-1; D remains ambiguous. Germline CDR1 reads LNHNV; CDR2 reads YYDKDF (reference sequence). V was clipped by 1 base and J by 0 bases, with 9 bases between them. This CDR3 has 15 amino acids. CDR3 bases: TGTGCCACCAGCAGAGTTCCGAGCCTGAACACTGAAGCTTTCTTT. This encodes CATSRVPSLNTEAFF.

The chain recombines TRBV6-2 or TRBV6-3 with TRBJ2-7; possible D gene TRBD1, 5 bases. Germline values: CDR1 MNHEY, CDR2 SVGEGT. V shed 4 bases and J shed 3 bases, with 13 bases lying between them. CDR3 length: 14 residues. DNA of the CDR3: TGTGCCAGCAGTTTAGCAGGGCGTATCTACGAGCAGTACGTC. This encodes CASSLAGRIYEQYV.

The table lists this clone with a few counts. The rearrangement uses TRBV18 and TRBJ2-7, with a tentative D call TRBD2 (5 bases). The CDR3 runs to 13 residues. The germline CDR1 and CDR2 sequences are KGHSH and LQKENI. Trimming removed 6 bases at V and 7 bases at J, with 16 bases between. The CDR3 region is CASSLLGDGEQYV. The DNA of the CDR3 is TGTGCCAGCTCCCTCCTCGGGGATGGAGAGCAGTACGTC.

V is TRBV3-1 (or the pseudogene TRBV3-2) and J is TRBJ2-5, with 7 positions matching TRBD2. This CDR3 contains 15 residues. Germline CDR1 LGHDT, CDR2 YNNKEL (reference sequence). The trim removed 4 bases at V and 0 bases at J, leaving 5 bases unmatched. The DNA of the CDR3 is TGTGCCAGCAGCCCTCAGCGGGGCTACCAAGAGACCCAGTACTTC. Translating gives CASSPQRGYQETQYF.

This chain uses TRBV14 with TRBJ2-1; 13 nucleotides match TRBD2. The junction had 7 bases not matched to a gene; V was cut back by 10 bases and J by 4 bases. The CDR3 contains 15 residues. Germline CDR1 is SGHDN and CDR2 is FVKESK. The CDR3 DNA sequence: TGTGCCACAGGACTAGCGGGGGCCCCTTACAATGAGCAGTTCTTC. This gives the protein CATGLAGAPYNEQFF.

The rearrangement links TRBV7-9 to TRBJ2-3; the match to TRBD1 covers 9 bases. Germline loops: CDR1 SEHNR, CDR2 FQNEAQ (reference sequence). The length of the CDR3 is 15 residues. V lost 4 bases to trimming and J lost 4 bases; unmatched junction nucleotides: 6. CDR3 sequence reads: CASSSQTGGPDTQYF. Here the CDR3 DNA reads TGTGCCAGCAGCTCGCAAACAGGGGGCCCAGATACGCAGTATTTT.

This rearrangement joins TRBV5-1 to TRBJ2-1, with D possibly being TRBD2 (6 bases). This CDR3 has 15 residues. The V gene lost 5 bases and the J gene lost 1 base, with 13 bases spanning the gap. The germline V gene encodes CDR1 SGHRS and CDR2 YFSETQ. The CDR3 DNA follows: TGCGCCAGCAGTACCAGGGACTCTTCCTACAATGAGCAGTTCTTC. Translated: CASSTRDSSYNEQFF.

The V and J genes are TRBV5-1 and TRBJ2-3, with 8 bases lining up with TRBD2. Trimming removed 5 bases from V and 2 bases from J; junction bases left unmatched: 4. Germline-derived CDR1 and CDR2 are SGHRS and YFSETQ. The CDR3 length is 14 residues. The CDR3 region is CASSGGGTTDTQYF. CDR3 coding DNA: TGCGCCAGCAGTGGCGGGGGGACCACAGATACGCAGTATTTT.

Written as DNA, the CDR3 is TGTGCCAGCAGCGCCCAGGGACTAGCGGGGCAGACCCAGTACTTC. Amino acids: CASSAQGLAGQTQYF. The V and J genes are TRBV7-6 and TRBJ2-5; 13 bases map to TRBD2. The junction had 6 bases not matched to a gene; V was cut back by 5 bases and J by 6 bases. Germline V lookup: CDR1 SGHVS, CDR2 FNYEAQ. The length of the CDR3 is 15 residues.

The chain combines TRBV6-6 with TRBJ1-5; tentatively, D is TRBD1 (6 bases). The germline V gene has CDR1 MNHNY and CDR2 SVGAGI (reference sequence). The CDR3 has 14 amino acids. The V gene lost 8 bases and the J gene lost 4 bases, with 15 bases spanning the gap. The CDR3 loop reads CASRGTTGNQPQHF. The CDR3 bases are TGTGCCAGCCGAGGGACAACAGGAAATCAGCCCCAGCATTTT.

The chain couples TRBV5-1 to TRBJ2-2; TRBD2 agrees at 9 bases. V gave up 1 base and J gave up 7 bases; unmatched junction bases: 5. This CDR3 is 15 amino acids long. Looked up from germline, CDR1 is SGHRS and CDR2 is YFSETQ. CDR3 DNA: TGCGCCAGCAGCTTGCCTAGCGGGGACGGCGGGGAGCTGTTTTTT. Protein product: CASSLPSGDGGELFF.

The gene calls are TRBV3-1 (or the pseudogene TRBV3-2) and TRBJ2-1, with TRBD1 matching 8 bases. After removal of 0 bases from V and 5 bases from J, the junction contained 6 bases not matched to a gene. The CDR3 has 16 residues. Germline lookup yields CDR1 LGHDT and CDR2 YNNKEL (reference sequence). The CDR3 DNA reads as TGTGCCAGCAGCCAAGACCCCGGACAGGGTAACAATGAGCAGTTCTTC. Translated, it gives CASSQDPGQGNNEQFF.

On this clone itself: This same CDR3 is encoded by further DNA sequences in the sample. This chain connects TRBV7-3 to TRBJ2-1; possible D gene TRBD2, 6 bases. The germline V gene encodes CDR1 SGHTA and CDR2 FQGTGA. The CDR3 has 15 residues. With 5 bases removed from V and 0 bases from J, the gap between germline ends came to 11 bases. The CDR3 DNA sequence: TGTGCCAGCAGCCTCGGAGCGGGCTCCTACAATGAGCAGTTCTTC. Translating gives CASSLGAGSYNEQFF.